A single sample gave rise to the 27 T cell receptor beta chains below, sequenced in a study of OX40 agonist ivuxolimab in advanced cancers. TCRdb keeps only in-frame clones here, not all; method: immunoSEQ multiplex PCR. The sample has about 77,000 clones; roughly nine tenths are singletons. The specimen was CD4+ or CD8+ T cells sorted from blood, collected in a trial of the OX40 agonist ivuxolimab. The receptor set was obtained from an adult with an advanced solid tumor such as melanoma, head and neck, liver or kidney cancer.

In its sample, this clone ranks as large. The chain employs TRBV9 and TRBJ2-1; the match to TRBD2 covers 7 bases. Germline lookup yields CDR1 SGDLS and CDR2 YYNGEE. CDR3 length: 16 amino acids. The V segment lost 0 bases and the J segment 2 bases; nucleotides outside the gene matches: 5. The CDR3 reads CASSVDPSGTYNEQFF. In DNA form, the CDR3 reads TGTGCCAGCAGCGTAGATCCTAGCGGAACCTACAATGAGCAGTTCTTC.

The chain carries TRBV25-1 and TRBJ1-1; a possible D gene is TRBD1 (6 bases). The CDR3 runs 11 residues. Trimming took 4 bases from V and 11 from J, leaving 11 bases between them. Germline CDR1 MGHDK, CDR2 SYGVNS. The CDR3: CASSGGAGAFF. The CDR3 region has the DNA TGTGCCAGCAGTGGGGGGGCTGGGGCTTTCTTT. The whole variable domain, filled in from reference TRBV25-1 and TRBJ1-1, reads EADIYQTPRYLVIGTGKKITLECSQTMGHDKMYWYQQDPGMELHLIHYSYGVNSTEKGDLSSESTVSRIRTEHFPLTLESARPSHTSQYLCASSGGAGAFFGQGTRLTVV.

This clone was observed a handful of times. This chain joins TRBV19 and TRBJ2-2; 12 bases align to TRBD1. There are 15 residues in the CDR3. Per the germline V gene, CDR1 is LNHDA and CDR2 is SQIVND (reference sequence). V trimming: 4 bases; J trimming: 6 bases; junction bases outside the gene matches: 3. The CDR3 spells CASSRGQGASGELFF. CDR3 nucleotides: TGTGCCAGTAGTAGGGGACAGGGGGCGTCCGGGGAGCTGTTTTTT.

This clone was picked up one time. The DNA of the CDR3 is TGTGCCAGCAGTGAAACCGACAGTAGGTCTAACTATGGCTACACCTTC. Amino acids: CASSETDSRSNYGYTF. The rearrangement joins TRBV2 to TRBJ1-2, with D perhaps matching TRBD1 (5 bases). The CDR3 totals 16 residues. V lost 2 bases to trimming and J lost 0 bases, with 13 bases between them. Looked up from germline, CDR1 is SNHLY and CDR2 is FYNNEI.

V is TRBV30 and J is TRBJ1-4, with 7 bases fitting TRBD1. Germline V gives CDR1 GTSNPN, CDR2 SVGIG (reference sequence). CDR3 length: 14 amino acids. Trimming cost V 2 bases and J 5 bases; bases outside gene matches: 5. In nucleotides, the CDR3 is TGTGCCTGGAGTTCGGGACAGAAAAATGAAAAACTGTTTTTT. Its translation: CAWSSGQKNEKLFF.

The V and J genes are TRBV2 and TRBJ2-5; D might be TRBD1 (7 bases). This CDR3 is 14 amino acids long. In germline, CDR1 is SNHLY, CDR2 FYNNEI. The ends were cut back, 6 bases at V and 7 bases at J, with 18 bases in the middle. The CDR3 here is CASRGRGARGTQYF. For the CDR3, the DNA is TGTGCCAGCAGGGGCAGGGGGGCCCGTGGGACCCAGTACTTC.

This clone was seen a single time. The gene calls are TRBV11-3 and TRBJ2-7; a possible D gene is TRBD2 (5 bases). CDR3 size: 14 residues. Trimming shortened V by 4 bases and J by 4 bases, and 14 bases separated the two germline ends. CDR1 is SGHNT, CDR2 YENEEA, per germline. DNA of the CDR3: TGTGCCAGCAGCTCCTCACTAGGTCAGTACGAGCAGTACTTC. It yields the protein CASSSSLGQYEQYF.

The J gene is TRBJ1-1, the V gene TRBV6-5; D unresolved. Trimming cost V 2 bases and J 4 bases, with 14 bases left between them. CDR1 and CDR2 (germline): MNHEY, SVGAGI. CDR3 size: 15 residues. The CDR3 DNA follows: TGTGCCAGCAGTTACCTACGGGGATCGGCCACTGAAGCTTTCTTT. Translated: CASSYLRGSATEAFF.

The chain links TRBV7-9 to TRBJ1-1; D gene unclear. The length of the CDR3 is 14 residues. The germline CDR1 and CDR2 sequences are SEHNR and FQNEAQ (reference sequence). V gave up 1 base and J gave up 1 base, with 7 bases separating them. The CDR3 DNA reads TGTGCCAGCAGCTTAGGGGCAGCGAACACTGAAGCTTTCTTT. This encodes CASSLGAANTEAFF.

The chain combines TRBV2 with TRBJ1-6; 9 bases are shared with TRBD1. This CDR3 contains 13 residues. Germline values: CDR1 SNHLY, CDR2 FYNNEI. The V gene end was trimmed by 8 bases and the J gene end by 6 bases; junction bases not matched to a gene: 2. CDR3 DNA: TGTGCCAGCGGGACAGGGCCTAATTCACCCCTCCACTTT. This translates into CASGTGPNSPLHF.

Only a few counts were recorded for this clone. J is TRBJ2-3 and V is TRBV27, with D possibly matching TRBD1 (6 bases). CDR3 size: 14 residues. Trimming removed 3 bases from V and 4 bases from J, with 11 bases in between. Germline-derived CDR1 and CDR2 are MNHEY and SMNVEV (reference sequence). Here the CDR3 reads CASSFYRAADTQYF. CDR3 DNA: TGTGCCAGCAGTTTCTACAGGGCAGCAGATACGCAGTATTTT.

The chain carries TRBV5-4 and TRBJ2-1, with D uncertain. The germline gives CDR1 SGHNT, CDR2 YYREEE (reference sequence). This CDR3 spans 13 amino acids. The germline V and J ends were trimmed by 4 bases and 8 bases, with 13 bases remaining between them. The CDR3 sequence: CASSVTNRYEQFF. CDR3 DNA: TGTGCCAGCAGCGTGACCAATCGGTATGAGCAGTTCTTC.

J is TRBJ1-1 and V is TRBV7-9; perhaps TRBD1 as D (5 bases). Germline CDR1 SEHNR, CDR2 FQNEAQ (reference sequence). The CDR3 is made up of 11 amino acids. CDR3 loop: CASGGSTEAFF. The DNA of the CDR3 is TGTGCTTCGGGGGGGAGCACTGAAGCTTTCTTT. Full variable domain (missing parts from reference TRBV7-9 and TRBJ1-1): DTGVSQNPRHKITKRGQNVTFRCDPISEHNRLYWYRQTLGQGPEFLTYFQNEAQLEKSRLLSDRFSAERPKGSFSTLEIQRTEQGDSAMYLCASGGSTEAFFGQGTRLTVV.

The V call is TRBV9, the J call TRBJ2-3; TRBD2 matches 8 bases. The trim removed 0 bases at V and 4 bases at J, leaving 7 bases unmatched. CDR1 SGDLS and CDR2 YYNGEE come from the germline V gene. The CDR3 covers 16 residues. As DNA, the CDR3 is TGTGCCAGCAGCGTAGGGAGCGGGAGCGTCGCAGATACGCAGTATTTT. It codes for CASSVGSGSVADTQYF.

Only one count was recorded for this clone. V gene TRBV19 combines with J gene TRBJ2-1, with TRBD2 matching 12 bases. Trimming cost V 4 bases and J 0 bases; bases outside gene matches: 1. Germline lookup yields CDR1 LNHDA and CDR2 SQIVND (reference sequence). The CDR3 spans 16 residues. The CDR3 region is CASSTSGRASYNEQFF. DNA for the CDR3: TGTGCCAGTAGTACTAGCGGGAGGGCCTCCTACAATGAGCAGTTCTTC.

The chain is built from TRBV6-5 and TRBJ2-2, with D possibly matching TRBD1 (6 bases). CDR1 MNHEY and CDR2 SVGAGI come from the germline V gene. The CDR3 runs 15 residues. V was cut by 6 bases and J by 0 bases, with 11 bases left in between. Written as DNA, the CDR3 is TGTGCCAGCAGGCAGGCAGGGGCGAACACCGGGGAGCTGTTTTTT. Amino acids: CASRQAGANTGELFF.

The genes are TRBV9 and TRBJ2-1; 10 bases are a match to TRBD2. After removal of 3 bases from V and 7 bases from J, the junction contained 7 bases not matched to a gene. In germline, CDR1 is SGDLS, CDR2 YYNGEE. The CDR3 loop spans 15 amino acids. CDR3 sequence (DNA): TGTGCCAGCAGCGCAGCTAGCGGGAGAGGAAATGAGCAGTTCTTC. Protein: CASSAASGRGNEQFF. The entire variable domain, with the rest obtained from reference TRBV9 and TRBJ2-1, is as follows: DSGVTQTPKHLITATGQRVTLRCSPRSGDLSVYWYQQSLDQGLQFLIQYYNGEERAKGNILERFSAQQFPDLHSELNLSSLELGDSALYFCASSAASGRGNEQFFGPGTRLTVL.

V usage is TRBV7-8 and J usage is TRBJ1-1; a weak D match, TRBD1 (5 bases). V was pared by 4 bases and J by 6 bases, with 15 bases between. Germline values: CDR1 SGHVS, CDR2 FQNEAQ. The CDR3 has 14 residues. The CDR3 region is CASSWDSYGAEAFF. CDR3 in DNA: TGTGCCAGCAGCTGGGACTCTTATGGGGCTGAAGCTTTCTTT. Supplemented by reference TRBV7-8 and TRBJ1-1, the full variable domain reads GAGVSQSPRYKVAKRGQDVALRCDPISGHVSLFWYQQALGQGPEFLTYFQNEAQLDKSGLPSDRFFAERPEGSVSTLKIQRTQQEDSAVYLCASSWDSYGAEAFFGQGTRLTVV.

This clone has more than one count but fewer than ten. The rearrangement uses TRBV19 and TRBJ1-5; D is unclear. Trimming removed 3 bases from V and 7 bases from J, with 10 bases in between. CDR3 length: 13 amino acids. Germline V gene lookup returns CDR1 LNHDA and CDR2 SQIVND (reference sequence). The CDR3 region has the DNA TGTGCCAGTAGTATCATAGGGCTCCAGCCCCAGCATTTT. Protein: CASSIIGLQPQHF. Full variable domain (missing parts from reference TRBV19 and TRBJ1-5): DGGITQSPKYLFRKEGQNVTLSCEQNLNHDAMYWYRQDPGQGLRLIYYSQIVNDFQKGDIAEGYSVSREKKESFPLTVTSAQKNPTAFYLCASSIIGLQPQHFGDGTRLSIL.

CDR3 sequence (DNA): TGCGCCAGCAGCCACAAGGGGCCGTGGACTGAAGCTTTCTTT. Protein product: CASSHKGPWTEAFF. The chain has TRBV5-1 and TRBJ1-1; possible D gene TRBD1, 5 bases. The V and J ends lost 4 bases and 5 bases respectively, with 15 bases between them. The CDR3 sequence is 14 residues long. From germline, CDR1 is SGHRS and CDR2 YFSETQ.

The chain carries TRBV9 and TRBJ1-2, with D tentatively TRBD1 (5 bases). The CDR3 has 14 residues. The V gene lost 3 bases and the J gene lost 0 bases, with 9 bases spanning the gap. The germline CDR1 and CDR2 sequences are SGDLS and YYNGEE. The CDR3 sequence: CASSAMTANYGYTF. CDR3 in DNA: TGTGCCAGCAGCGCAATGACAGCTAACTATGGCTACACCTTC.

This clone was picked up one time. This chain joins TRBV28 and TRBJ2-3; 10 bases fit TRBD2. CDR1 and CDR2 (germline): MDHEN, SYDVKM. V was pared by 3 bases and J by 4 bases, with 10 bases of the junction left unmatched. The CDR3 spans 17 residues. The CDR3 spells CASSLGLAPLGADTQYF. CDR3 bases: TGTGCCAGCAGTTTGGGACTAGCGCCTCTGGGGGCAGATACGCAGTATTTT. The full variable domain, with the rest looked up from reference TRBV28 and TRBJ2-3, is DVKVTQSSRYLVKRTGEKVFLECVQDMDHENMFWYRQDPGLGLRLIYFSYDVKMKEKGDIPEGYSVSREKKERFSLILESASTNQTSMYLCASSLGLAPLGADTQYFGPGTRLTVL.

The table lists this clone with a count of one. The gene calls are TRBV14 and TRBJ2-1; D is perhaps TRBD2 (6 bases). The CDR3 totals 12 residues. The ends were cut back, 7 bases at V and 8 bases at J, with 12 bases in the middle. Germline CDR1 reads SGHDN; CDR2 reads FVKESK. The CDR3 sequence: CASNLGGDEQFF. CDR3 sequence (DNA): TGTGCCAGCAACTTGGGGGGAGATGAGCAGTTCTTC.

This clone was recorded once. The chain recombines TRBV5-4 with TRBJ1-6; tentative D call: TRBD1 (6 bases). The CDR3 sequence is 19 residues long. CDR1 is SGHNT, CDR2 YYREEE, per germline (reference sequence). Trimming cost V 0 bases and J 1 base, with 17 bases left between them. CDR3 in amino acids: CASSLAPRGSGSYNSPLHF. CDR3 in DNA: TGTGCCAGCAGCTTGGCCCCCAGGGGTTCAGGTTCCTATAATTCACCCCTCCACTTT.

Only one count was recorded for this clone. The chain joins TRBV6-5 to TRBJ2-7; 8 bases match TRBD1. The CDR3 totals 14 residues. V shed 6 bases, J shed 4 bases, and the junction held 8 bases outside the gene matches. Germline-derived CDR1 and CDR2 are MNHEY and SVGAGI. The CDR3 nucleotides are TGTGCCAGCAGAACGATGACAGGGGCGTACGAGCAGTACTTC. It translates to CASRTMTGAYEQYF.

The chain is built from TRBV2 and TRBJ2-5; D may correspond to TRBD1 or TRBD2 (5 bases each). The CDR3 runs 14 residues. The germline V gene has CDR1 SNHLY and CDR2 FYNNEI. Trimming removed 7 bases from V and 1 base from J, with 13 bases in between. Here the CDR3 reads CASTPGRAQETQYF. In DNA form, the CDR3 reads TGTGCCAGCACCCCAGGGAGAGCCCAAGAGACCCAGTACTTC.

The CDR3 bases are TGTGCCAGCAGTCCGCCGGGACAGCTTCCTCGGCTCGAGCAGTACTTC. Residues: CASSPPGQLPRLEQYF. The rearrangement joins TRBV28 to TRBJ2-7; 7 bases fit TRBD1. The V gene end was trimmed by 5 bases and the J gene end by 6 bases; junction bases not matched to a gene: 16. Germline V gene lookup returns CDR1 MDHEN and CDR2 SYDVKM. This CDR3 has 16 residues.